These 22 T cell receptor beta chains originate from one sample sequenced in a study of T cells in Graves' hyperthyroidism and ophthalmopathy. Amplification yielded TCR beta CDR3 regions, with RNA transcripts as the source. First-round RT-PCR targeting the TCR CDR3 was performed with the HTBI primer set. One entry per CDR3 protein, called by TCRdb with MiXCR from the multiplex PCR reads. The sample contains 480,000 or so distinct CDR3 sequences, 13% to 15% of which appear only once. Sequences were obtained from blood. The origin of the receptors is a woman under 30 with Graves' hyperthyroidism.

This clonotype was counted once. The CDR3 ends on some other residue instead of the conserved phenylalanine or tryptophan, so this is likely a read error. This sequence joins TRBV5-1 and TRBJ1-1; the D gene is possibly TRBD1 (6 bases). Looked up from germline, CDR1 is SGHRS and CDR2 is YFSETQ. The CDR3 length is 15 residues. With 2 bases removed from V and 0 bases from J, the gap between germline ends came to 11 bases. In DNA form, the CDR3 reads TGCGCCAGCAGCTTCCTCAGGGACATGAACACTGAAGCTTTCTGT. Residues: CASSFLRDMNTEAFC.

This clonotype was recorded many times. At one boundary the junction diverges from the germline segment, which might be a read error. The CDR3 here is CASSRGTEAFF. CDR3 in DNA: TGCGCCAGCAGCCGAGGGACTGAAGCTTTCTTT. This chain uses TRBV6-1 with TRBJ1-1; no definite D call. CDR3 length: 11 amino acids. Germline CDR1 reads MNHNS; CDR2 reads SASEGT.

This clonotype was observed at least ten times. This rearrangement joins TRBV20-1 to TRBJ2-5; 13 bases agree with TRBD2. The CDR3 contains 13 residues. Germline V gives CDR1 DFQATT, CDR2 SNEGSKA (reference sequence). The ends lost 6 bases at V and 10 bases at J; junction bases unmatched: 8. This CDR3 reads CSALPRLAGGQYF. The CDR3 DNA is TGCAGTGCCCTTCCTCGACTAGCGGGAGGCCAGTACTTC.

Of note for this clonotype: This could be a read error, since a much larger clone is one nucleotide away. The chain couples TRBV27 to TRBJ1-5; 8 bases map to TRBD1. In germline, CDR1 is MNHEY, CDR2 SMNVEV (reference sequence). The CDR3 spans 15 residues. In nucleotides, the CDR3 is TGTGCCAGCACCCCGGACAGGGACGGCAATCGGCCCCAGCATTTT. Translated: CASTPDRDGNRPQHF.

This clonotype was counted ten times or more. V gene TRBV25-1 combines with J gene TRBJ2-5; D gene ambiguous. Per germline, CDR1 MGHDK and CDR2 SYGVNS. V lost 4 bases to trimming and J lost 1 base, with 13 bases between them. CDR3 length equals 15 residues. For the CDR3, the DNA is TGTGCCAGCAGTGCTACTTCGGTTATCCAAGAGACCCAGTACTTC. Translating it yields CASSATSVIQETQYF.

This clonotype was seen repeatedly, ten times or more. The chain links TRBV24-1 to TRBJ2-1; D unclear. The length of the CDR3 is 15 residues. V was shortened by 2 bases and J by 2 bases, with 9 bases between the two germline ends. Germline CDR1 reads KGHDR; CDR2 reads SFDVKD. The CDR3 DNA reads as TGTGCCACCAGTGATTGGGATGACCCCTACAATGAGCAGTTCTTC. This encodes CATSDWDDPYNEQFF.

This clonotype was picked up many times. This chain uses TRBV12-3 or TRBV12-4 with TRBJ1-2, with D perhaps TRBD1 (6 bases). V shed 6 bases and J shed 2 bases, with 16 bases lying between them. The CDR3 runs 15 residues. The CDR3 spells CASSLGVGGNYGYTF. In nucleotides, the CDR3 is TGTGCCAGCAGCCTAGGGGTGGGGGGCAACTATGGCTACACCTTC.

This clonotype was recorded at least ten times. This rearrangement joins TRBV18 to TRBJ2-5, with D hard to call. In germline, CDR1 is KGHSH, CDR2 LQKENI. The CDR3 is 15 amino acids. Trimming left V 6 bases short and J 3 bases short, with 17 bases between. The CDR3 DNA sequence: TGTGCCAGCTCTCCTGACACGGTCCGGAAAGAGACCCAGTACTTC. Translating gives CASSPDTVRKETQYF.

This clonotype was found many times. V usage is TRBV6-1 and J usage is TRBJ2-1; a weak D match, TRBD2 (6 bases). V was cut by 4 bases and J by 1 base, with 8 bases left in between. CDR3 length: 14 amino acids. Germline CDR1 reads MNHNS; CDR2 reads SASEGT. This chain's CDR3 is CASSGLASYNEQFF. The CDR3 DNA follows: TGTGCCAGCAGTGGGCTAGCGTCCTACAATGAGCAGTTCTTC.

Ten or more counts support this clonotype. The chain uses TRBV18 and TRBJ1-2; no definite D call. V lost 2 bases and J lost 4, with 14 bases in between. CDR1 is KGHSH and CDR2 is LQKENI in the germline V gene. The CDR3 totals 15 residues. The DNA for the CDR3 is TGTGCCAGCTCACCAAGTCACACGGGCCCCTATGGCTACACCTTC. Its translation: CASSPSHTGPYGYTF.

The chain has TRBV7-9 and TRBJ2-7, with 7 nucleotides matching TRBD1. Per the germline V gene, CDR1 is SEHNR and CDR2 is FQNEAQ (reference sequence). V lost 5 bases to trimming and J lost 9 bases; unmatched junction nucleotides: 16. The CDR3 has 15 amino acids. CDR3 sequence: CASSLSHGTALRQYF. In DNA form, the CDR3 reads TGTGCCAGCAGCCTATCCCACGGGACAGCTCTCCGGCAGTACTTC.

This clonotype has more than one count but fewer than ten. The rearrangement joins TRBV5-1 to TRBJ1-1, with D unclear. CDR3 size: 15 residues. Germline CDR1 is SGHRS and CDR2 is YFSETQ. Trimming took off 7 bases at V and 1 base at J, with 17 bases between the two ends. In nucleotides, the CDR3 is TGCGCCAGCTCTCCCACTGCGATGGGGAACACTGAAGCTTTCTTT. This gives the protein CASSPTAMGNTEAFF.

Ten or more counts support this clonotype. The CDR3 nucleotides are TGTGCCAGCAGTTCGGGGTTATGGTACGAGCAGTACGTC. It yields the protein CASSSGLWYEQYV. This chain uses TRBV12-3 or TRBV12-4 with TRBJ2-7; possibly TRBD2 for D (5 bases). V lost 4 bases and J 4 bases, leaving 11 bases between the germline ends. The CDR3 is 13 residues long.

This chain links TRBV3-1 with TRBJ2-2, with D maybe TRBD2 (6 bases). CDR1 is LGHDT and CDR2 is YNNKEL in the germline V gene (reference sequence). V was clipped by 0 bases and J by 5 bases, with 10 bases between them. The CDR3 runs 15 residues. The CDR3 nucleotides are TGTGCCAGCAGCCAAGATTGGAGCGGGACCGGGGAGCTGTTTTTT. Translating gives CASSQDWSGTGELFF.

This clonotype appeared many times. The chain has TRBV30 and TRBJ2-3; 7 positions match TRBD1. The CDR3 runs to 13 residues. Per the germline V gene, CDR1 is GTSNPN and CDR2 is SVGIG (reference sequence). Trimming cost V 2 bases and J 7 bases; bases outside gene matches: 6. The CDR3 is CAWSRTGQNTQYF. The DNA of the CDR3 is TGTGCCTGGAGTCGCACGGGACAGAATACGCAGTATTTT.

This clonotype was found once. The chain recombines TRBV2 with TRBJ2-1, with D maybe TRBD2 (5 bases). CDR1 and CDR2 (germline): SNHLY, FYNNEI. This CDR3 has 15 residues. V was trimmed by 11 bases and J by 0 bases, leaving 17 bases between them. The CDR3, as DNA: TGTGCCGGCCCCTTGGGGAGTGGCTCCTACAATGAGCAGTTCTTC. This gives the protein CAGPLGSGSYNEQFF.

In this sample, this clonotype turned up many times. This rearrangement joins TRBV11-3 to TRBJ1-1; a possible D gene is TRBD1 (6 bases). Germline CDR1 and CDR2: SGHNT and YENEEA. This CDR3 spans 12 amino acids. V shed 3 bases and J shed 7 bases, with 9 bases lying between them. CDR3 DNA: TGTGCCAGCAGCTTTGGGACAAGTGAAGCTTTCTTT. Translating gives CASSFGTSEAFF.

V is TRBV5-1 and J is TRBJ1-3, with 9 bases lining up with TRBD1. This CDR3 has 19 residues. CDR1 is SGHRS and CDR2 is YFSETQ in the germline V gene. V gave up 4 bases and J gave up 0 bases; unmatched junction bases: 14. As DNA, the CDR3 is TGCGCCAGCAGCCCCGCCTGGACAGGGGATTTCAGCTCTGGAAACACCATATATTTT. It translates to CASSPAWTGDFSSGNTIYF.

The chain couples TRBV11-3 to TRBJ2-1, with TRBD2 matching over 7 bases. Germline V gene sequence: CDR1 SGHNT, CDR2 YENEEA. The J segment lost 8 bases and the V segment lost 2 bases, leaving 12 bases of the junction unmatched. This CDR3 has 16 amino acids. CDR3 protein: CASSLLPIREDYEQFF. The CDR3 nucleotides read TGTGCCAGCAGCTTACTCCCCATTCGGGAGGATTATGAGCAGTTCTTC.

At least ten counts were recorded for this clonotype. CDR3 nucleotides: TGTGCCAGCAGTTACCAGAAGAACACTGAAGCTTTCTTT. Protein sequence: CASSYQKNTEAFF. This chain joins TRBV12-3 or TRBV12-4 and TRBJ1-1; D not certain. The CDR3 has 13 residues. V lost 4 bases to trimming and J lost 1 base, with 7 bases between them.

This clonotype has a single count. A read error may produce the germline difference seen at one junction end. The V gene is TRBV13, the J gene TRBJ1-1; no firm D call. Germline assignment: CDR1 PRHDT and CDR2 FYEKMQ (reference sequence). The CDR3 consists of 13 residues. This chain's CDR3 is CGSSLDVNTEAFF. DNA for the CDR3: TGTGGCAGCAGCTTGGACGTGAACACTGAAGCTTTCTTT.

This clonotype has at least ten counts. The chain has TRBV12-3 or TRBV12-4 and TRBJ2-1; 11 bases align to TRBD2. Unmatched junction bases numbered 7, after V lost 5 bases and J lost 4 bases. The CDR3 length is 16 residues. DNA for the CDR3: TGTGCCAGCAGTGATGGACTAGCGGGCATATACAATGAGCAGTTCTTC. Translating it yields CASSDGLAGIYNEQFF.